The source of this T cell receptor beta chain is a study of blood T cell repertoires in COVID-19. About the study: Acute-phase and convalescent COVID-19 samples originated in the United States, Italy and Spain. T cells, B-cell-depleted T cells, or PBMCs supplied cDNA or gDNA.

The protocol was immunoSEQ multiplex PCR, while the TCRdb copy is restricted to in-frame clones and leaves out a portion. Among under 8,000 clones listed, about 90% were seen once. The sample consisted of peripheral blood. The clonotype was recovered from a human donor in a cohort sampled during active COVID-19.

The CDR3 nucleotides are TGTGCCAGCAGTGAATCGAAGGGTTGGGGCGAAAAACTGTTTTTT. The encoded protein is CASSESKGWGEKLFF. This sequence joins TRBV25-1 and TRBJ1-4, with D maybe TRBD1 (5 bases). This CDR3 has 15 amino acids. Between the trimmed V and J ends, which lost 1 base and 8 bases, there was a span of 14 bases. Germline V gene data show CDR1 as MGHDK and CDR2 as SYGVNS.